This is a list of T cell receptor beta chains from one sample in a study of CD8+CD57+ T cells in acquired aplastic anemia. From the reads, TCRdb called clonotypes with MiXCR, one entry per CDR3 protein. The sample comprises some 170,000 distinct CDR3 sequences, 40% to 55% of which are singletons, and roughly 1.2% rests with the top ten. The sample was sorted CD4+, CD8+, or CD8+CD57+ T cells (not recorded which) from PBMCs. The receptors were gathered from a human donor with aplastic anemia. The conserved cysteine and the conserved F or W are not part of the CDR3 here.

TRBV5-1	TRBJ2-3	ASTSGGRVGDTQY
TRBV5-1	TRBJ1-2	ASSFGIAGGGYGYT
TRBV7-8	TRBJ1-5	ASSPITASNQPQH
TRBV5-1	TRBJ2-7	ASSLPPSYEQC
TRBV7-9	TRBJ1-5	ASSFDRGSRQPQH
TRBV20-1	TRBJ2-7	SAAPSPDLYEQY
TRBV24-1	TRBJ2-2	ATSGHVDTGELF
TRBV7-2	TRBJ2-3	ASSLTYTDTQY
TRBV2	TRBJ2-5	ASSPGRGQETQY
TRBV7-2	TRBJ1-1	ASTMERLNTEAS
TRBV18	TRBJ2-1	ASSPRQGDNEQF
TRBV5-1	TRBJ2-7	ASSLVGGPPYEQY
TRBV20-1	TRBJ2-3	SARTGTSGDTQY
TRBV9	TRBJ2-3	ASSTGTSGGARDTQY
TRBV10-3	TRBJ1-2	AISASGQGWGYT
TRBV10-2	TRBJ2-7	ASSERGLAGLYEQY